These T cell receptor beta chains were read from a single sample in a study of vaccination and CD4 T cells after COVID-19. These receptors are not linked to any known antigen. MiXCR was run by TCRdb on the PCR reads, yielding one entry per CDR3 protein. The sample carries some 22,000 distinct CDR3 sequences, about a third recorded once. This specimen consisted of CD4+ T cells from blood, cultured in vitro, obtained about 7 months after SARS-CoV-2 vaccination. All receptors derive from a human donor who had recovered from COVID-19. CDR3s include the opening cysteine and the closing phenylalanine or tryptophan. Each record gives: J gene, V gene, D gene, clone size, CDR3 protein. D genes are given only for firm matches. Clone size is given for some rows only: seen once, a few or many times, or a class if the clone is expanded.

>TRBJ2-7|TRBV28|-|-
CASSPGRGRLIYEQYF
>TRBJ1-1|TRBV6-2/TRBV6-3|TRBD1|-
CASSYRTGGVNTEAFF
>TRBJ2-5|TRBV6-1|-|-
CASSPPRGHRETQYF
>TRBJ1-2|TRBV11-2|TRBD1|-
CASSPGQGYGYTF
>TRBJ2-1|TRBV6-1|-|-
CAIRRDPNEQFF
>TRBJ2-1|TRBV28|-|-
CATSTGNRLDEQFF
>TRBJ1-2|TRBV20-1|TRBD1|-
CSATWTGGADGYTF
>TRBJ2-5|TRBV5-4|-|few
CASSLGGGGGETQYF
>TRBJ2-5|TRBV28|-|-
CASSLSFGRGFGETQYF
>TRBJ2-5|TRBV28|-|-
CASSLIGLLEETQYF
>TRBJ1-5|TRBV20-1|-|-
CSAREGPRLEKPQHF
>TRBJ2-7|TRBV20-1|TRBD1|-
CSAEEPGQGYEQYF
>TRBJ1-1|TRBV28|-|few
CASSSPSMNTEAFF
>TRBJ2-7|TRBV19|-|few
CASSNPISYEQYF
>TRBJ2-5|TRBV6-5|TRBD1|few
CASSSTWDRRRETQYF
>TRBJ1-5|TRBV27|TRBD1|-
CASRKEGASVQPQHF
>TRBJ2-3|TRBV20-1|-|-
CSVFSLGGALTSTDTQYF
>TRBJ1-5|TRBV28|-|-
CASKITGFQPQHF
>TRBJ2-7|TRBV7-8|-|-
CASSPGRLGYEQYF
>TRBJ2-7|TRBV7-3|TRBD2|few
CASSSGLAGDYEQYF
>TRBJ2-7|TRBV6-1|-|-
CASSGYDEQYF
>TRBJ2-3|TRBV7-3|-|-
CASSSRRGGADTQYF
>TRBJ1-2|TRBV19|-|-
CASSIDGSGIYGYTF
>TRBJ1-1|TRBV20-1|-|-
CSASGQLTVNTEAFF
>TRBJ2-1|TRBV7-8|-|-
CASTVGGTGNNEQFF
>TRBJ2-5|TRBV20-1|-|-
CSAPSPTSPYQETQYF
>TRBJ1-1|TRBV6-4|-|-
CASSYLPENTEALF
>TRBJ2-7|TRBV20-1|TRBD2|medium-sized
CSASLAGVGRVEQYF
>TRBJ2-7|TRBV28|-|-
CASRLLSDHEQYF
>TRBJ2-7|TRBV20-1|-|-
CSARGLQVYEQYF
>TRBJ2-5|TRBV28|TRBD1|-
CASYRQGAKETQYF
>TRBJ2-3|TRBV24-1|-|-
CASSGTSLTDTQYF
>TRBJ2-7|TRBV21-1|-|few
CASRPSGRALYEQYF
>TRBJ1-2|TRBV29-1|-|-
CSVDREGIAGYTF
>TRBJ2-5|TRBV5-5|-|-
CASSLGPSGGGQETQYF
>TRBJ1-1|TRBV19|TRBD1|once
CASSQDRGLEAFF
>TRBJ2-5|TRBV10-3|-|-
CAISEKFGGQETQYF
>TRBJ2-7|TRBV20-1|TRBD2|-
CSARDQVRSGISYEQYF
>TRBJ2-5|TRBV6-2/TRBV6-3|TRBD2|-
CASTPPFGRAQETQYF
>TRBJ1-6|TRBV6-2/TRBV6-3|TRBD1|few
CASSYSQGAVSPLHF
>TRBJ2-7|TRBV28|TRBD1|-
CATGTGDTYEQYF
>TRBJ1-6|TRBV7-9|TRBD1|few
CASSPGTGRDAKSPLHF
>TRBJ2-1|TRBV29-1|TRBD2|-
CSSRGLAVHNEQFF
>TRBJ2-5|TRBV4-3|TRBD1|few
CASSPGRDRGGETQYF
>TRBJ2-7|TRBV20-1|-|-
CSARDRDSVTISYEQYF
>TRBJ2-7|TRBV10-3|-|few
CAITDHQGTSHSSYEQYF
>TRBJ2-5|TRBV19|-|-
CASSSRSGSGSLGETQYF
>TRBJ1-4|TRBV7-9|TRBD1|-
CASSHGQGSQKLFF
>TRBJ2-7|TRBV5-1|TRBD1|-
CASSPGTGGNEQYF
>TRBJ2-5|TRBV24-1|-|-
CATSDSGHGKETQYF
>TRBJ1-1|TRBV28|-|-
CASSATGYTEAFF
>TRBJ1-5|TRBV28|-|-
CASSSPTLTGGNQPQHF
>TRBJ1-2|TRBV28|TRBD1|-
CASRRGGSYDYGYTF
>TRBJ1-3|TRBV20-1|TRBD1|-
CSAEVRDRGGNTIYF
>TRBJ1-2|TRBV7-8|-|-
CASSLRIGYGYTF
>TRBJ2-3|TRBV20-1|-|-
CSARISSTDTQYF
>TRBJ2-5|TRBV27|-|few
CASAGFGETQYF
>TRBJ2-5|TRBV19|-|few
CASSPGAGQETQYF
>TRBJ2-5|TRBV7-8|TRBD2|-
CASSQGLAGDLETQYF
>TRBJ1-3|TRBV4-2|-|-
CASSQDEGSGNTIYF